This T cell receptor beta chain was documented in a study of regulatory T cells in long-lasting Graves disease. Across the study: Antithyroid drugs had been taken by newly diagnosed Graves' patients for under 3 months. Study observations and caveats: Persistent patients had a count of shared public clonotypes (approximately 2,700) that exceeded that of new patients (approximately 920).

Stated time point: newly diagnosed GD, antithyroid drugs for less than 3 months. PBMC-derived RNA was used for the TCR library. Germline loops: CDR1 SGHRS, CDR2 YFSETQ. This CDR3 is 15 amino acids long. V dropped 2 bases and J dropped 7 bases, with 18 bases sitting between them. In building TCR beta libraries, iRepertoire HTBI primers were used together with Arm-PCR of CDR3 regions. TCRdb reprocessed the multiplex PCR reads with MiXCR, giving one entry per CDR3 protein. In the table there are about 620,000 distinct CDR3 sequences, roughly 15% of which are singletons. This clonotype has just a few counts. Its antigen remains unidentified. This sample was also put to use in a study of T cells in Graves' hyperthyroidism and ophthalmopathy.

V is TRBV5-1 and J is TRBJ1-2; a weak D match, TRBD1 (5 bases). Sequencing was performed on peripheral blood mononuclear cells (PBMCs), taken at new diagnosis, from a patient treated with antithyroid drugs. This TCR was sampled from a woman aged 25 to 39 with Graves disease. The CDR3 sequence is CASSLTGQAARGYTF. Written as DNA, the CDR3 is TGCGCCAGCAGCTTAACGGGGCAGGCCGCGCGTGGCTACACCTTC.